Listed below are T cell receptor beta chains from one sample, sequenced in a study of blood T cell repertoires in COVID-19. TCRdb's table, derived via immunoSEQ multiplex PCR, lists solely in-frame clones and lacks some. The table shows about 150,000 clones, with around 86% occurring only once. The source material was PBMCs or T cells enriched from blood (not recorded which). All receptors derive from a man aged 45-65 years who had recovered from COVID-19. The CDR3 runs from the conserved cysteine through the conserved F or W. A D gene is named only where the DNA matches it firmly. Clone size is not always given. Where it is, it says once, few, many or a class for expanded clones.

j_call: TRBJ1-5
clone_size: .
d_call: TRBD1
v_call: TRBV27
cdr3_aa: CASSFGPVGTGSNQPQHF
cdr3_nt: TGTGCCAGCAGTTTTGGTCCGGTAGGGACAGGGAGCAATCAGCCCCAGCATTTT

j_call: TRBJ2-2
clone_size: few
d_call: .
v_call: TRBV27
cdr3_aa: CASSLQGTGELFF
cdr3_nt: TGTGCCAGCAGTTTACAGGGCACCGGGGAGCTGTTTTTT

j_call: TRBJ1-1
clone_size: .
d_call: TRBD1
v_call: TRBV28
cdr3_aa: CASSLGTGGEAEAFF
cdr3_nt: TGTGCCAGCAGTTTAGGGACAGGGGGTGAGGCTGAAGCTTTCTTT

j_call: TRBJ1-5
clone_size: once
d_call: TRBD1
v_call: TRBV6-5
cdr3_aa: CASMRTGNQPQHF
cdr3_nt: TGTGCCAGCATGCGGACAGGGAATCAGCCCCAGCATTTT

j_call: TRBJ2-1
clone_size: .
d_call: .
v_call: TRBV5-1
cdr3_aa: CASSLTTTLDEQFF
cdr3_nt: TGCGCCAGCAGCTTGACTACCACGCTGGATGAGCAGTTCTTC

j_call: TRBJ1-2
clone_size: .
d_call: .
v_call: TRBV5-1
cdr3_aa: CASSSQPGNYGYTF
cdr3_nt: TGCGCCAGCAGCTCCCAGCCGGGTAACTATGGCTACACCTTC

j_call: TRBJ2-2
clone_size: .
d_call: .
v_call: TRBV4-3
cdr3_aa: CASSQAYELNTGELFF
cdr3_nt: TGCGCCAGCAGCCAAGCTTACGAACTGAACACCGGGGAGCTGTTTTTT

j_call: TRBJ2-1
clone_size: .
d_call: TRBD2
v_call: TRBV11-2
cdr3_aa: CASSLTSGVSSYNEQFF
cdr3_nt: TGTGCCAGCAGCCTGACTAGCGGCGTTAGCTCCTACAATGAGCAGTTCTTC

j_call: TRBJ1-2
clone_size: .
d_call: TRBD1
v_call: TRBV4-1
cdr3_aa: CASSQDVRDRGRQGYTF
cdr3_nt: TGCGCCAGCAGCCAAGATGTAAGGGACAGGGGGCGTCAGGGCTACACCTTC

j_call: TRBJ1-5
clone_size: .
d_call: .
v_call: TRBV6-6
cdr3_aa: CASSYDRYSNQPQHF
cdr3_nt: TGTGCCAGCAGTTACGACAGGTATAGCAATCAGCCCCAGCATTTT

j_call: TRBJ2-7
clone_size: .
d_call: .
v_call: TRBV7-2
cdr3_aa: CASSPASGGYEQYF
cdr3_nt: TGTGCCAGCAGCCCCGCGTCAGGAGGCTACGAGCAGTACTTC

j_call: TRBJ2-7
clone_size: .
d_call: .
v_call: TRBV7-9
cdr3_aa: CASSPRDGSYEQYF
cdr3_nt: TGTGCCAGCAGCCCGCGGGACGGAAGCTACGAGCAGTACTTC

j_call: TRBJ1-1
clone_size: .
d_call: .
v_call: TRBV5-4
cdr3_aa: CASSLDRANTEAFF
cdr3_nt: TGTGCCAGCAGCTTGGACAGGGCGAACACTGAAGCTTTCTTT

j_call: TRBJ1-5
clone_size: .
d_call: .
v_call: TRBV19
cdr3_aa: CASSISLNQPQHF
cdr3_nt: TGTGCCAGTAGTATCTCTCTGAATCAGCCCCAGCATTTT

j_call: TRBJ1-4
clone_size: .
d_call: TRBD1
v_call: TRBV19
cdr3_aa: CASSYTGQGDEKLFF
cdr3_nt: TGTGCCAGTAGCTACACGGGACAGGGAGATGAAAAACTGTTTTTT

j_call: TRBJ2-5
clone_size: .
d_call: .
v_call: TRBV2
cdr3_aa: CASSSRGTTKETQYF
cdr3_nt: TGTGCCAGCAGTTCGAGGGGGACTACCAAAGAGACCCAGTACTTC

j_call: TRBJ1-1
clone_size: .
d_call: .
v_call: TRBV20-1
cdr3_aa: CSASLRYPNTEAFF
cdr3_nt: TGCAGTGCTAGTTTGAGGTATCCGAACACTGAAGCTTTCTTT

j_call: TRBJ2-1
clone_size: .
d_call: TRBD2
v_call: TRBV15
cdr3_aa: CATSRDRGLAGYNEQFF
cdr3_nt: TGTGCCACCAGCAGAGACCGGGGACTAGCGGGTTACAATGAGCAGTTCTTC

j_call: TRBJ2-1
clone_size: .
d_call: TRBD1
v_call: TRBV12-3/TRBV12-4
cdr3_aa: CASGQGWYNEQFF
cdr3_nt: TGTGCCAGTGGACAGGGCTGGTACAATGAGCAGTTCTTC

j_call: TRBJ1-5
clone_size: .
d_call: .
v_call: TRBV4-2
cdr3_aa: CASSQAGGGHLPQPQHF
cdr3_nt: TGTGCCAGCAGCCAAGCCGGGGGAGGTCACCTACCGCAGCCCCAGCATTTT

j_call: TRBJ1-1
clone_size: .
d_call: .
v_call: TRBV7-2
cdr3_aa: CASSWVGRGTEAFF
cdr3_nt: TGTGCCAGCAGCTGGGTGGGCCGTGGGACTGAAGCTTTCTTT

j_call: TRBJ1-6
clone_size: .
d_call: .
v_call: TRBV30
cdr3_aa: CAWSPHTGSSYNSPLHF
cdr3_nt: TGTGCCTGGAGTCCACATACAGGAAGCTCCTATAATTCACCCCTCCACTTT

j_call: TRBJ1-4
clone_size: .
d_call: .
v_call: TRBV5-4
cdr3_aa: CASSLDGLTTNEKLFF
cdr3_nt: TGTGCCAGCAGCTTGGACGGACTCACAACTAATGAAAAACTGTTTTTT

j_call: TRBJ1-2
clone_size: .
d_call: TRBD1
v_call: TRBV19
cdr3_aa: CASSIRGPKAYGYTF
cdr3_nt: TGTGCCAGTAGTATAAGGGGGCCCAAGGCCTATGGCTACACCTTC

j_call: TRBJ2-2
clone_size: .
d_call: .
v_call: TRBV27
cdr3_aa: CASSLRGIRGRDTGELFF
cdr3_nt: TGTGCCAGCAGTTTAAGAGGTATTCGAGGTCGGGACACCGGGGAGCTGTTTTTT

j_call: TRBJ1-4
clone_size: .
d_call: .
v_call: TRBV3-1/TRBV3-2
cdr3_aa: CASSPQGNEKLFF
cdr3_nt: TGTGCCAGCAGCCCGCAGGGCAATGAAAAACTGTTTTTT

j_call: TRBJ1-2
clone_size: .
d_call: .
v_call: TRBV4-2
cdr3_aa: CASSLRDLPSDYGYTF
cdr3_nt: TGTGCCAGCAGCCTGCGGGATCTCCCAAGCGACTATGGCTACACCTTC

j_call: TRBJ2-1
clone_size: .
d_call: TRBD2
v_call: TRBV7-2
cdr3_aa: CASSSPKTAGGRAGNEQFF
cdr3_nt: TGTGCCAGCAGCTCACCTAAAACAGCGGGCGGGAGGGCAGGCAATGAGCAGTTCTTC

j_call: TRBJ1-6
clone_size: .
d_call: .
v_call: TRBV6-2/TRBV6-3
cdr3_aa: CASTPVRTDTNSPLHF
cdr3_nt: TGTGCCAGCACCCCGGTACGGACTGATACGAATTCACCCCTCCACTTT

j_call: TRBJ2-1
clone_size: .
d_call: TRBD2
v_call: TRBV19
cdr3_aa: CASSLIAGLYNEQFF
cdr3_nt: TGTGCCAGTAGTCTCATAGCGGGGCTCTACAATGAGCAGTTCTTC

j_call: TRBJ2-2
clone_size: .
d_call: TRBD2
v_call: TRBV4-3
cdr3_aa: CASSRKIGGDTGELFF
cdr3_nt: TGCGCCAGCAGCCGAAAGATCGGGGGGGACACCGGGGAGCTGTTTTTT

j_call: TRBJ1-2
clone_size: .
d_call: TRBD1
v_call: TRBV28
cdr3_aa: CASTIGVGRGRYYGYTF
cdr3_nt: TGTGCCAGCACCATTGGGGTGGGCAGGGGGCGGTACTATGGCTACACCTTC

j_call: TRBJ2-1
clone_size: .
d_call: TRBD2
v_call: TRBV11-2
cdr3_aa: CASSLWTRDNEQFF
cdr3_nt: TGTGCCAGCAGCTTATGGACTAGAGACAATGAGCAGTTCTTC

j_call: TRBJ1-2
clone_size: few
d_call: TRBD1
v_call: TRBV5-4
cdr3_aa: CASSIPSGGAYGYTF
cdr3_nt: TGTGCCAGCAGCATTCCGTCAGGGGGCGCTTATGGCTACACCTTC

j_call: TRBJ1-6
clone_size: .
d_call: TRBD1
v_call: TRBV9
cdr3_aa: CASQRTGNNNSPLHF
cdr3_nt: TGTGCCAGCCAACGGACAGGGAATAATAATTCACCCCTCCACTTT

j_call: TRBJ2-7
clone_size: .
d_call: .
v_call: TRBV7-3
cdr3_aa: CASSLGSGGIYEQYF
cdr3_nt: TGTGCCAGCAGCTTAGGGTCGGGCGGGATTTACGAGCAGTACTTC

j_call: TRBJ2-7
clone_size: .
d_call: .
v_call: TRBV7-2
cdr3_aa: CASSLVLGTYEQYF
cdr3_nt: TGTGCCAGCAGCTTAGTGCTAGGAACCTACGAGCAGTACTTC

j_call: TRBJ2-3
clone_size: .
d_call: .
v_call: TRBV7-2
cdr3_aa: CASSLATSTDTQYF
cdr3_nt: TGTGCCAGCAGCTTAGCGACTAGCACAGATACGCAGTATTTT

j_call: TRBJ1-1
clone_size: .
d_call: TRBD1
v_call: TRBV7-3
cdr3_aa: CASSVQGGLNTEAFF
cdr3_nt: TGTGCCAGCAGCGTACAGGGGGGGCTGAACACTGAAGCTTTCTTT

j_call: TRBJ2-4
clone_size: once
d_call: TRBD1
v_call: TRBV27
cdr3_aa: CASSFNRGNIQYF
cdr3_nt: TGTGCCAGCAGTTTTAACAGGGGAAACATTCAGTACTTC

j_call: TRBJ2-4
clone_size: .
d_call: TRBD2
v_call: TRBV2
cdr3_aa: CASKAGARVYF
cdr3_nt: TGTGCCAGCAAAGCGGGGGCGCGTGTGTACTTC

j_call: TRBJ2-7
clone_size: .
d_call: .
v_call: TRBV18
cdr3_aa: CASSRKRPVSGEQYF
cdr3_nt: TGTGCCAGCTCACGGAAAAGACCCGTCTCGGGCGAGCAGTACTTC

j_call: TRBJ1-5
clone_size: .
d_call: TRBD1
v_call: TRBV28
cdr3_aa: CASRWTGGDQPQHF
cdr3_nt: TGTGCCAGCAGATGGACAGGAGGGGACCAGCCCCAGCATTTT

j_call: TRBJ2-1
clone_size: few
d_call: TRBD1
v_call: TRBV19
cdr3_aa: CASSINRGNEQFF
cdr3_nt: TGTGCCAGTAGTATTAACAGGGGAAATGAGCAGTTCTTC

j_call: TRBJ2-5
clone_size: .
d_call: .
v_call: TRBV7-2
cdr3_aa: CASSLSAIPATPRETQYF
cdr3_nt: TGTGCCAGCAGCTTATCTGCGATACCCGCCACCCCGAGGGAGACCCAGTACTTC

j_call: TRBJ2-5
clone_size: .
d_call: TRBD2
v_call: TRBV27
cdr3_aa: CACDSPGTSGKETQYF
cdr3_nt: TGTGCCTGCGACTCCCCCGGGACTAGCGGGAAAGAGACCCAGTACTTC

j_call: TRBJ1-6
clone_size: .
d_call: TRBD1
v_call: TRBV6-5
cdr3_aa: CASSYTGQGSPLHF
cdr3_nt: TGTGCCAGCAGTTACACGGGACAGGGCTCGCCCCTCCACTTT

j_call: TRBJ1-4
clone_size: .
d_call: .
v_call: TRBV6-2/TRBV6-3
cdr3_aa: CASSGGAEEKLFF
cdr3_nt: TGTGCCAGCAGCGGAGGTGCTGAGGAAAAACTGTTTTTT

j_call: TRBJ1-3
clone_size: .
d_call: .
v_call: TRBV4-3
cdr3_aa: CASSRTRTDYSGNTIYF
cdr3_nt: TGCGCCAGCAGCCGAACCCGGACTGATTACTCTGGAAACACCATATATTTT

j_call: TRBJ1-2
clone_size: .
d_call: .
v_call: TRBV30
cdr3_aa: CAWSIGGGYTF
cdr3_nt: TGTGCCTGGAGTATTGGAGGTGGCTACACCTTC

j_call: TRBJ1-2
clone_size: .
d_call: TRBD1
v_call: TRBV3-1/TRBV3-2
cdr3_aa: CASSQAAGQSHGYTF
cdr3_nt: TGTGCCAGCAGCCAAGCCGCGGGACAGAGCCATGGCTACACCTTC

j_call: TRBJ2-3
clone_size: .
d_call: TRBD2
v_call: TRBV7-6
cdr3_aa: CASSYGTSVVADTQYF
cdr3_nt: TGTGCCAGCAGCTATGGGACTAGCGTAGTCGCAGATACGCAGTATTTT

j_call: TRBJ1-2
clone_size: once
d_call: .
v_call: TRBV9
cdr3_aa: CASSVDQGTYGYTF
cdr3_nt: TGTGCCAGCAGCGTAGACCAGGGAACCTATGGCTACACCTTC

j_call: TRBJ1-5
clone_size: .
d_call: TRBD1
v_call: TRBV30
cdr3_aa: CAWSPGTGGNQPQHF
cdr3_nt: TGTGCCTGGAGTCCCGGGACAGGGGGTAATCAGCCCCAGCATTTT

j_call: TRBJ1-1
clone_size: .
d_call: .
v_call: TRBV5-1
cdr3_aa: CASTSEPQNTEAFF
cdr3_nt: TGCGCCAGCACCTCCGAGCCCCAGAACACTGAAGCTTTCTTT

j_call: TRBJ1-1
clone_size: once
d_call: .
v_call: TRBV6-4
cdr3_aa: CASGLLNTEAFF
cdr3_nt: TGTGCCAGTGGACTCTTGAACACTGAAGCTTTCTTT

j_call: TRBJ1-1
clone_size: .
d_call: .
v_call: TRBV4-1
cdr3_aa: CASSPPSGQGSPTFF
cdr3_nt: TGCGCCAGCAGCCCACCTTCCGGGCAGGGGAGTCCAACTTTCTTT

j_call: TRBJ1-6
clone_size: .
d_call: TRBD1
v_call: TRBV7-2
cdr3_aa: CASSRTGRSPLHF
cdr3_nt: TGTGCCAGCAGCAGGACAGGGCGATCACCCCTCCACTTT